Listed below are T cell receptor beta chains from one sample, sequenced in a study of blood T cell repertoires in COVID-19. Assay: immunoSEQ multiplex PCR; the TCRdb copy retains only in-frame clones and omits some. The sample has approximately 82,000 clones; 82% are singletons. Sequencing was carried out using peripheral blood. The receptors stem from a man aged 50 or older with active or convalescent COVID-19. The conserved cysteine and the conserved F or W are not part of the CDR3 here. Each record gives: V gene, CDR3 protein.

TRBV11-2,ASSSSTGAVYGYT
TRBV18,ASSPVLLPSSYNSPLH
TRBV10-3,AISAYVAGEDGELF
TRBV7-2,ASSTYRVGTEAF
TRBV28,ASGENNSPLH
TRBV15,ATSRDLGGNTEAF
TRBV29-1,SVEPSSGTDTQY
TRBV24-1,ATSDQRGGIDEQF
TRBV9,ASSVADNEQF
TRBV28,ASSFKGGWQETQY
TRBV3-1/TRBV3-2,ASSQGQGVETQY
TRBV19,ASSILETDTQY
TRBV2,ASRSMSYNEQF
TRBV24-1,ATSDGSRGLGYT
TRBV18,ASSRQGAQNEQY
TRBV5-1,ASSAGSSYNSPLH
TRBV5-4,ASSTDRTRGYT
TRBV6-1,ASSEVRDRASPLH
TRBV10-2,ASSGGGVNQPQH
TRBV10-1,ASSELPGEGNTIY
TRBV19,ASSLDHPLTGGPQH
TRBV18,ASSSGRQGTDTQY
TRBV13,ASSLGQNEAF
TRBV30,AWTRQNTGELF
TRBV6-4,ASRGDGYGYT
TRBV19,ASSLRQVPYEQY
TRBV7-9,ASSSDRGGSFTGELF
TRBV19,ASSTGTTNTGELF
TRBV2,ASSEDRGYEQY
TRBV19,ASSGAAQH
TRBV29-1,SVEGPSNGYT
TRBV2,ASSEAGQGSGNTIY
TRBV30,AWRKLAGSSYEQY
TRBV11-2,ASSPLAGVYNEQF
TRBV18,ASSPALAGGLGSYEQY
TRBV5-1,ASSLAPTGGDQPQH
TRBV27,ASSLLAGGTNEQF
TRBV9,ASSPRQTNEKLF
TRBV19,ASRGQGTNTEAF
TRBV6-5,ASSYSKRETQY
TRBV5-1,ASSLAGRENSPLH
TRBV7-9,ASSLGTANEKLF
TRBV5-1,ASSLVSQGNNEQF